This is a list of T cell receptor beta chains from one sample in a study of blood T cell repertoires in COVID-19. Sequencing was performed with immunoSEQ multiplex PCR; in TCRdb, only in-frame clones are kept and a portion is missing. The data hold 150,000 to 200,000 clones, with roughly 80% observed a single time. The sequenced material came from PBMCs or T cells enriched from blood (not recorded which). The receptors shown here come from a woman aged 60-75 years who had recovered from COVID-19. The CDR3 runs from the conserved cysteine through the conserved F or W. Each record gives: V gene, clone size, D gene, J gene, CDR3 protein, CDR3 DNA. D genes are given only for firm matches. Expanded clones get a size class; other rows say once, few or many, or leave the size out.

V gene: TRBV6-5
clone size: -
D gene: -
J gene: TRBJ1-2
CDR3 protein: CASSYSSLLNGYTF
CDR3 DNA: TGTGCCAGCAGTTACTCGAGTCTTCTGAATGGCTACACCTTC

V gene: TRBV5-1
clone size: -
D gene: TRBD2
J gene: TRBJ2-7
CDR3 protein: CASSLVSGVDYEQYF
CDR3 DNA: TGCGCCAGCAGCTTGGTTAGCGGGGTGGACTACGAGCAGTACTTC

V gene: TRBV6-5
clone size: -
D gene: TRBD1
J gene: TRBJ2-5
CDR3 protein: CASRTGGRETQYF
CDR3 DNA: TGTGCCAGCAGGACAGGGGGCCGGGAGACCCAGTACTTC

V gene: TRBV7-2
clone size: -
D gene: TRBD1
J gene: TRBJ1-2
CDR3 protein: CASSLGWDRAGGYTF
CDR3 DNA: TGTGCCAGCAGCTTAGGTTGGGACAGGGCAGGAGGCTACACCTTC

V gene: TRBV12-3/TRBV12-4
clone size: -
D gene: -
J gene: TRBJ2-7
CDR3 protein: CASSLLSGYEQYF
CDR3 DNA: TGTGCCAGCAGTTTATTGTCAGGGTACGAGCAGTACTTC

V gene: TRBV6-2/TRBV6-3
clone size: -
D gene: TRBD1
J gene: TRBJ1-5
CDR3 protein: CASSLTGFGNQPQHF
CDR3 DNA: TGTGCCAGCAGCCTGACAGGGTTTGGGAATCAGCCCCAGCATTTT

V gene: TRBV12-3/TRBV12-4
clone size: -
D gene: TRBD1
J gene: TRBJ1-1
CDR3 protein: CASSYRGDTEAFF
CDR3 DNA: TGTGCCAGCAGTTACAGGGGGGACACTGAAGCTTTCTTT

V gene: TRBV7-2
clone size: -
D gene: TRBD2
J gene: TRBJ2-1
CDR3 protein: CASSYLAGDNEQFF
CDR3 DNA: TGTGCCAGCAGCTACCTAGCGGGGGACAATGAGCAGTTCTTC

V gene: TRBV2
clone size: -
D gene: -
J gene: TRBJ1-5
CDR3 protein: CASSAQGINQPQHF
CDR3 DNA: TGTGCCAGCAGTGCACAGGGAATCAATCAGCCCCAGCATTTT

V gene: TRBV5-4
clone size: -
D gene: -
J gene: TRBJ1-4
CDR3 protein: CASSSGQGEKLFF
CDR3 DNA: TGTGCCAGCAGCTCCGGCCAGGGCGAAAAACTGTTTTTT

V gene: TRBV16
clone size: -
D gene: TRBD1
J gene: TRBJ1-2
CDR3 protein: CASSSSGGHGYTF
CDR3 DNA: TGTGCCAGCAGCTCCTCAGGGGGCCATGGCTACACCTTC

V gene: TRBV7-8
clone size: -
D gene: -
J gene: TRBJ1-2
CDR3 protein: CASSLGQQPIYGYTF
CDR3 DNA: TGTGCCAGCAGCTTAGGACAGCAACCGATCTATGGCTACACCTTC

V gene: TRBV28
clone size: -
D gene: -
J gene: TRBJ1-4
CDR3 protein: CATYGGGFFEKLFF
CDR3 DNA: TGTGCCACCTACGGGGGGGGCTTTTTTGAAAAACTGTTTTTT

V gene: TRBV18
clone size: -
D gene: -
J gene: TRBJ2-5
CDR3 protein: CASSPRPLAGLARSEEETQYF
CDR3 DNA: TGTGCCAGCTCACCAAGGCCGCTCGCGGGCCTTGCTAGAAGTGAAGAAGAGACCCAGTACTTC

V gene: TRBV18
clone size: -
D gene: TRBD1
J gene: TRBJ1-2
CDR3 protein: CASTQGAANYGYTF
CDR3 DNA: TGTGCCAGCACCCAGGGGGCGGCTAACTATGGCTACACCTTC

V gene: TRBV4-1
clone size: -
D gene: TRBD1
J gene: TRBJ2-1
CDR3 protein: CASSQVFDRGFYNEQFF
CDR3 DNA: TGCGCCAGCAGCCAAGTATTCGACAGGGGGTTCTACAATGAGCAGTTCTTC

V gene: TRBV7-9
clone size: -
D gene: TRBD1
J gene: TRBJ1-5
CDR3 protein: CASSGQGGNQPQHF
CDR3 DNA: TGTGCCAGCAGCGGACAGGGAGGCAATCAGCCCCAGCATTTT

V gene: TRBV9
clone size: -
D gene: TRBD1
J gene: TRBJ2-2
CDR3 protein: CASSSQGANTGELFF
CDR3 DNA: TGTGCCAGCAGCTCACAGGGGGCGAACACCGGGGAGCTGTTTTTT

V gene: TRBV27
clone size: -
D gene: TRBD1
J gene: TRBJ1-2
CDR3 protein: CATSQGDFRYGYTF
CDR3 DNA: TGTGCCACCAGCCAGGGGGACTTCCGCTATGGCTACACCTTC

V gene: TRBV19
clone size: -
D gene: -
J gene: TRBJ2-3
CDR3 protein: CASSSLGGTDTQYF
CDR3 DNA: TGTGCCAGTAGTAGCCTAGGGGGCACAGATACGCAGTATTTT

V gene: TRBV6-5
clone size: -
D gene: -
J gene: TRBJ1-1
CDR3 protein: CASSYGEGTEAFF
CDR3 DNA: TGTGCCAGCAGTTACGGGGAGGGAACTGAAGCTTTCTTT

V gene: TRBV19
clone size: -
D gene: -
J gene: TRBJ1-2
CDR3 protein: CASSIPYDRIYGYTF
CDR3 DNA: TGTGCCAGTAGTATCCCCTACGACAGGATCTATGGCTACACCTTC

V gene: TRBV19
clone size: -
D gene: TRBD1
J gene: TRBJ2-2
CDR3 protein: CATDQGTGDNGELFF
CDR3 DNA: TGTGCCACAGACCAGGGGACAGGGGATAACGGGGAGCTGTTTTTT

V gene: TRBV27
clone size: -
D gene: -
J gene: TRBJ2-1
CDR3 protein: CASMTFRDEQFF
CDR3 DNA: TGTGCCAGCATGACTTTCCGGGATGAGCAGTTCTTC

V gene: TRBV4-1
clone size: many
D gene: TRBD1
J gene: TRBJ1-1
CDR3 protein: CASSRGGGAGTEAFF
CDR3 DNA: TGCGCCAGCAGCCGCGGAGGGGGCGCAGGCACTGAAGCTTTCTTT

V gene: TRBV2
clone size: -
D gene: -
J gene: TRBJ1-6
CDR3 protein: CASSDRLNSPLHF
CDR3 DNA: TGTGCCAGCAGTGACAGGTTAAATTCACCCCTCCACTTT

V gene: TRBV6-1
clone size: -
D gene: -
J gene: TRBJ2-1
CDR3 protein: CASSEALTDSYNEQFF
CDR3 DNA: TGTGCCAGCAGTGAAGCGCTAACCGATTCCTACAATGAGCAGTTCTTC

V gene: TRBV5-6
clone size: -
D gene: -
J gene: TRBJ2-4
CDR3 protein: CASSLNRNIQYF
CDR3 DNA: TGTGCCAGCAGCTTGAACAGAAACATTCAGTACTTC

V gene: TRBV12-3/TRBV12-4
clone size: -
D gene: -
J gene: TRBJ2-1
CDR3 protein: CASSWDNFNEQFF
CDR3 DNA: TGTGCCAGCAGTTGGGACAATTTCAATGAGCAGTTCTTC

V gene: TRBV4-1
clone size: -
D gene: -
J gene: TRBJ2-1
CDR3 protein: CASSLNPPAGNQFF
CDR3 DNA: TGCGCCAGCAGCCTCAATCCCCCGGCAGGGAACCAGTTCTTC

V gene: TRBV15
clone size: -
D gene: -
J gene: TRBJ2-2
CDR3 protein: CATAQGSDTGELFF
CDR3 DNA: TGTGCCACCGCCCAGGGATCGGACACCGGGGAGCTGTTTTTT

V gene: TRBV7-9
clone size: few
D gene: TRBD1
J gene: TRBJ1-2
CDR3 protein: CASSFTTGRGYTF
CDR3 DNA: TGTGCCAGCAGCTTTACGACAGGGAGAGGCTACACCTTC